This entry lists 31 T cell receptor beta chains sequenced from one sample in a study of T cells in localized non-small cell lung cancer. Here immunoSEQ multiplex PCR was the method, and the copy in TCRdb shows in-frame clones only, minus some. The sample yields several thousand clones, around nine tenths seen once. The sample was peripheral blood, taken before any cancer treatment. These receptors were taken from a female donor of 60 years or more with stage II squamous cell lung carcinoma.

The chain joins TRBV28 to TRBJ1-4; 8 nucleotides line up with TRBD1. The CDR3 spans 17 residues. Germline lookup yields CDR1 MDHEN and CDR2 SYDVKM. V shed 4 bases and J 0 bases; nucleotides not matched to a gene: 7. The CDR3 is CASSSGDRPATNEKLFF. In DNA form, the CDR3 reads TGTGCCAGCAGTTCCGGGGACAGGCCTGCAACTAATGAAAAACTGTTTTTT.

The chain joins TRBV28 to TRBJ2-1; 9 bases are a match to TRBD2. The CDR3 has 14 amino acids. The germline V gene has CDR1 MDHEN and CDR2 SYDVKM. The V segment lost 4 bases and the J segment 4 bases; nucleotides outside the gene matches: 2. DNA for the CDR3: TGTGCCAGCAGTTCTCTAGCGGGGTACAATGAGCAGTTCTTC. Its translation: CASSSLAGYNEQFF.

V usage is TRBV10-1 and J usage is TRBJ1-3, with D possibly being TRBD1 (6 bases). Germline-derived CDR1 and CDR2 are WNHNN and SYGVQD (reference sequence). V was trimmed by 6 bases and J by 0 bases, leaving 12 bases between them. CDR3 length equals 15 residues. CDR3 loop: CASRAGTNSGNTIYF. The CDR3 bases are TGCGCCAGCAGGGCCGGGACAAACTCTGGAAACACCATATATTTT.

This chain uses TRBV27 with TRBJ2-7; D is uncertain. Germline CDR1 MNHEY, CDR2 SMNVEV (reference sequence). V gave up 5 bases and J gave up 5 bases, with 13 bases separating them. This CDR3 is built from 13 residues. For the CDR3, the DNA is TGTGCCAGCAGTCCAGACCCGTACCACGAGCAGTACTTC. Amino acids: CASSPDPYHEQYF.

This chain links TRBV19 with TRBJ2-3; D possibly matches TRBD1 or TRBD2 (5 bases each). This CDR3 spans 14 amino acids. With 2 bases removed from V and 4 bases from J, the gap between germline ends came to 10 bases. CDR1 and CDR2 (germline): LNHDA, SQIVND (reference sequence). The CDR3 region is CASSIIEGSDTQYF. In DNA form, the CDR3 reads TGTGCCAGTAGTATAATTGAGGGGTCAGATACGCAGTATTTT.

The rearrangement joins TRBV5-1 to TRBJ1-4; possibly TRBD1 for D (6 bases). Deletions cut 2 bases from V and 8 bases from J, with 13 bases between. The V gene's germline CDR1 is SGHRS and CDR2 YFSETQ. The CDR3 sequence is 14 residues long. CDR3 residues: CASSFLQGGEKLFF. Written as DNA, the CDR3 is TGCGCCAGCAGCTTCTTACAGGGTGGCGAAAAACTGTTTTTT.

The chain links TRBV2 to TRBJ2-2; D call uncertain. V was pared by 10 bases and J by 1 base, with 13 bases between. The CDR3 covers 14 residues. Germline V CDR1 and CDR2: SNHLY, FYNNEI. As DNA, the CDR3 is TGTGCCATGTCGTCGGCTGTGAACACCGGGGAGCTGTTTTTT. This codes for CAMSSAVNTGELFF.

CDR3 amino acids: CASSIQGTNQPQHF. Written as DNA, the CDR3 is TGTGCCAGTAGTATCCAGGGCACCAATCAGCCCCAGCATTTT. This rearrangement joins TRBV19 to TRBJ1-5, with D possibly matching TRBD1 (5 bases). Germline loops: CDR1 LNHDA, CDR2 SQIVND (reference sequence). With 3 bases removed from V and 3 bases from J, the gap between germline ends came to 9 bases. This CDR3 spans 14 amino acids. Using reference TRBV19 and TRBJ1-5 for the parts outside the CDR3, the full variable domain is DGGITQSPKYLFRKEGQNVTLSCEQNLNHDAMYWYRQDPGQGLRLIYYSQIVNDFQKGDIAEGYSVSREKKESFPLTVTSAQKNPTAFYLCASSIQGTNQPQHFGDGTRLSIL.

The V call is TRBV5-6, the J call TRBJ2-3, with TRBD1 matching over 8 bases. Per the germline V gene, CDR1 is SGHDT and CDR2 is YYEEEE. This CDR3 is 16 amino acids long. After removal of 2 bases from V and 2 bases from J, the junction contained 7 bases not matched to a gene. CDR3 DNA sequence: TGTGCCAGCAGCTTCTCAGGGGGCTTTGTCACAGATACGCAGTATTTT. It specifies CASSFSGGFVTDTQYF.

The chain employs TRBV19 and TRBJ1-1, with unresolved D. CDR3 length: 13 amino acids. CDR1 LNHDA and CDR2 SQIVND come from the germline V gene (reference sequence). The V gene lost 1 base and the J gene lost 7 bases, with 10 bases spanning the gap. For the CDR3, the DNA is TGTGCCAGTAGTATAGGCCCGGCGGGTGAAGCTTTCTTT. This translates into CASSIGPAGEAFF.

The V gene is TRBV6-6, the J gene TRBJ1-2; 9 bases agree with TRBD1. This CDR3 comprises 12 residues. With 7 bases clipped from V and 8 bases from J, the junction kept 5 bases outside the gene matches. Germline CDR1 is MNHNY and CDR2 is SVGAGI (reference sequence). The CDR3, as DNA: TGTGCCAGCACCGGGACAGGGTACGGCTACACCTTC. This encodes CASTGTGYGYTF.

The rearrangement links TRBV18 to TRBJ1-3; 7 bases agree with TRBD1. Germline CDR1 reads KGHSH; CDR2 reads LQKENI. Germline trimming cut 5 bases from V and 2 bases from J; bases unmatched to any gene: 6. CDR3 size: 15 residues. The CDR3 nucleotides read TGTGCCAGCTCAGGAGCAACAGGGGCTGGAAACACCATATATTTT. This gives the protein CASSGATGAGNTIYF.

This chain links TRBV5-4 with TRBJ2-1, with 7 bases lining up with TRBD2. Germline loops: CDR1 SGHNT, CDR2 YYREEE (reference sequence). This CDR3 is 15 amino acids long. The V gene end was trimmed by 1 base and the J gene end by 6 bases; junction bases not matched to a gene: 7. CDR3 sequence: CASSLSGNRLNEQFF. Written as DNA, the CDR3 is TGTGCCAGCAGCTTGAGCGGGAATAGGCTCAATGAGCAGTTCTTC.

The J gene is TRBJ2-5, the V gene TRBV27; D remains ambiguous. The germline gives CDR1 MNHEY, CDR2 SMNVEV (reference sequence). The CDR3 runs 13 residues. Trimming left V 6 bases short and J 2 bases short, with 10 bases between. This chain's CDR3 is CASRNETQETQYF. The CDR3 bases are TGTGCCAGCAGGAACGAGACACAAGAGACCCAGTACTTC.

J is TRBJ2-2 and V is TRBV10-3; 8 positions agree with TRBD2. The germline V gene encodes CDR1 ENHRY and CDR2 SYGVKD. V lost 6 bases, J lost 0 bases, and 6 bases stayed unmatched. CDR3 length equals 16 residues. Here the CDR3 reads CAIRGGSGTNTGELFF. DNA for the CDR3: TGTGCCATCAGGGGGGGTAGCGGGACGAACACCGGGGAGCTGTTTTTT.

This clone is a singleton in its sample. This chain links TRBV6-6 with TRBJ1-1, with a weak D call TRBD1 (5 bases). Germline V gene data show CDR1 as MNHNY and CDR2 as SVGAGI (reference sequence). The CDR3 spans 13 residues. V lost 0 bases and J lost 9, with 11 bases in between. Here the CDR3 reads CASSYSRAGKAFF. CDR3 bases: TGTGCCAGCAGTTACTCGAGGGCAGGGAAAGCTTTCTTT.

V is TRBV27 and J is TRBJ1-5; D gene ambiguous. The CDR3 consists of 14 residues. V was clipped by 5 bases and J by 0 bases, with 8 bases between them. The germline V gene has CDR1 MNHEY and CDR2 SMNVEV (reference sequence). The CDR3, as DNA: TGTGCCAGCAGTCTCCGAAATAGCAATCAGCCCCAGCATTTT. It codes for CASSLRNSNQPQHF.

This chain connects TRBV14 to TRBJ2-7; the D gene is possibly TRBD1 (5 bases). CDR1 and CDR2 from the germline V gene are SGHDN and FVKESK. V lost 3 bases and J lost 9, with 6 bases in between. There are 10 residues in the CDR3. The CDR3, as DNA: TGTGCCAGCAGCCATGGGGCGCAGTACTTC. This codes for CASSHGAQYF.

The rearrangement links TRBV19 to TRBJ1-6, with a possible D match to TRBD1 (6 bases). V was clipped by 3 bases and J by 5 bases, with 14 bases between them. This CDR3 has 16 amino acids. Germline V gene lookup returns CDR1 LNHDA and CDR2 SQIVND (reference sequence). The DNA of the CDR3 is TGTGCCAGTAGTATCCTCAGGGGAGGCGATAATTCACCCCTCCACTTT. Protein: CASSILRGGDNSPLHF.

The V call is TRBV10-2, the J call TRBJ2-3; D is uncertain. Trimming took off 8 bases at V and 5 bases at J, with 14 bases between the two ends. Germline CDR1 reads WSHSY; CDR2 reads SAAADI. The CDR3 contains 13 residues. The CDR3 nucleotides are TGCGCCAGCTCCCCCTGGCTGGAAGATACGCAGTATTTT. Translating it yields CASSPWLEDTQYF.

The chain has TRBV18 and TRBJ1-1; weak D call: TRBD1 (5 bases). The V end lost 3 bases, the J end lost 8 bases, and 13 bases lay between the germline ends. Germline CDR1 KGHSH, CDR2 LQKENI. The CDR3 covers 13 residues. CDR3: CASSPWQGKEAFF. The CDR3 nucleotides are TGTGCCAGCTCACCGTGGCAGGGCAAAGAAGCTTTCTTT.

V and J are TRBV27 and TRBJ1-2; D might be TRBD1 (5 bases). V lost 6 bases and J 3 bases, leaving 11 bases between the germline ends. Germline lookup yields CDR1 MNHEY and CDR2 SMNVEV (reference sequence). CDR3 length: 13 residues. This CDR3 reads CASSLQGDYGYTF. In DNA form, the CDR3 reads TGTGCCAGCAGCCTTCAGGGAGACTATGGCTACACCTTC.

CDR3 sequence (DNA): TGTGCCAGCAGCCGACAGGGGTTGGCCGGGGAGCTGTTTTTT. Protein: CASSRQGLAGELFF. The chain employs TRBV11-2 and TRBJ2-2, with 8 bases that match TRBD1. The length of the CDR3 is 14 residues. V shed 5 bases, J shed 6 bases, and the junction held 5 bases outside the gene matches. The germline gives CDR1 SGHAT, CDR2 FQNNGV.

This sequence joins TRBV6-5 and TRBJ2-4, with 8 bases matching TRBD2. This CDR3 region has 15 residues. Germline assignment: CDR1 MNHEY and CDR2 SVGAGI. V lost 5 bases, J lost 0 bases, and 3 bases stayed unmatched. CDR3 DNA sequence: TGTGCCAGCAGTGCTAGCGGGTTAGCCAAAAACATTCAGTACTTC. Translated: CASSASGLAKNIQYF.

The chain uses TRBV5-1 and TRBJ1-6, with TRBD1 as a possible D gene (5 bases). The V end lost 5 bases, the J end lost 7 bases, and 13 bases lay between the germline ends. Looked up from germline, CDR1 is SGHRS and CDR2 is YFSETQ. The CDR3 contains 14 residues. The CDR3 here is CASRTGQRNSPLHF. Written as DNA, the CDR3 is TGCGCCAGCAGAACGGGGCAGCGGAATTCACCCCTCCACTTT.

The chain uses TRBV11-2 and TRBJ2-1, with 8 bases identical to TRBD2. This CDR3 region has 18 residues. Trimming took 6 bases from V and 4 from J; bases not matched to a gene: 17. CDR1 and CDR2 from the germline V gene are SGHAT and FQNNGV. The chain's CDR3 is CASRGIKRLAKGYNEQFF. In DNA, the CDR3 is TGTGCCAGCAGGGGGATAAAACGACTAGCGAAGGGGTACAATGAGCAGTTCTTC.

The V and J genes are TRBV28 and TRBJ1-2, with TRBD1 as a possible D gene (5 bases). This CDR3 region has 15 residues. The V gene's germline CDR1 is MDHEN and CDR2 SYDVKM. The V and J ends lost 7 bases and 2 bases respectively, with 17 bases between them. CDR3 amino acids: CASTPGRVSNYGYTF. In DNA, the CDR3 is TGTGCCAGCACTCCGGGGCGAGTTTCGAACTATGGCTACACCTTC.

The rearrangement links TRBV20-1 to TRBJ1-2; tentative D call: TRBD1 (5 bases). Trimming took 3 bases from V and 8 from J, leaving 10 bases between them. The CDR3 runs to 11 residues. Germline CDR1 and CDR2: DFQATT and SNEGSKA (reference sequence). CDR3 residues: CSASREGGYTF. As DNA, the CDR3 is TGCAGTGCTAGCAGGGAAGGAGGCTACACCTTC.

CDR3: CASRGAGQVLNTEAFF. The CDR3 nucleotides are TGTGCCAGCAGGGGAGCGGGACAAGTATTGAACACTGAAGCTTTCTTT. The chain couples TRBV5-6 to TRBJ1-1; D is perhaps TRBD1 (6 bases). The length of the CDR3 is 16 residues. CDR1 and CDR2 from the germline V gene are SGHDT and YYEEEE. Trimming pared 5 bases from V and 0 bases from J, leaving 17 bases between.

The rearrangement uses TRBV28 and TRBJ2-1; tentative D call: TRBD2 (5 bases). Trimming removed 6 bases at V and 6 bases at J, with 21 bases between. CDR3 length: 16 amino acids. CDR1 and CDR2 (germline): MDHEN, SYDVKM. The CDR3 sequence is CASSPTLATRINEQFF. The CDR3 DNA reads TGTGCCAGCAGCCCCACCTTAGCGACACGGATCAATGAGCAGTTCTTC.

V usage is TRBV20-1 and J usage is TRBJ2-1; possible D gene TRBD2, 6 bases. Trimming left V 1 base short and J 10 bases short, with 8 bases between. Germline CDR1 reads DFQATT; CDR2 reads SNEGSKA (reference sequence). This CDR3 has 11 amino acids. The CDR3 spells CSARVAGEQFF. The CDR3 coding sequence is TGCAGTGCTAGAGTCGCGGGAGAGCAGTTCTTC.